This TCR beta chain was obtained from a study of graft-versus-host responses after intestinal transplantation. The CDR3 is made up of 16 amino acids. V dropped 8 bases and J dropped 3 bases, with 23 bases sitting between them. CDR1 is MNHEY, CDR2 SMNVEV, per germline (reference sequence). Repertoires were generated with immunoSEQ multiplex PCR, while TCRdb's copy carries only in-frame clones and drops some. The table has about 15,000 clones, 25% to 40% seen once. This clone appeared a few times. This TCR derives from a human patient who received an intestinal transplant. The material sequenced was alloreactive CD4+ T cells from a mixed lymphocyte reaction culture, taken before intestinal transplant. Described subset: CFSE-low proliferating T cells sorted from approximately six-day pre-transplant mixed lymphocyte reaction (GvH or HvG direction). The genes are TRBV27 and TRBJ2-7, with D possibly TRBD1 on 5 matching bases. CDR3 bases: TGTGCCAGCGCAAGATCCAAAGGGGTTTACTTCTACGAGCAGTACTTC. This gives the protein CASARSKGVYFYEQYF.